The clone carrying this T cell receptor (beta chain) was seen a single time. This record comes from a study of blood T cell repertoires in COVID-19. The overall study: COVID-19 samples from acute and convalescent phases originated in the United States, Italy and Spain. Nucleic acid was either cDNA or gDNA, and it came from T cells, B-cell-depleted T cells, or PBMCs.

This CDR3 has 14 residues. Germline CDR1 MNHEY, CDR2 SVGAGI. Unmatched junction bases numbered 9, after V lost 6 bases and J lost 5 bases. Original processing methods: Amplification from reference gene primers served as the basis for estimated nucleated cell counts. Generated by immunoSEQ multiplex PCR, the TCRdb table keeps only in-frame clones and is missing some. That table furnishes V, J and clone size, whereas the DNA furnished D and trimming. The repertoire consists of around 170,000 clones, with around 90% occurring once and the leading ten covering approximately 3%. Material for sequencing was peripheral blood. This TCR was sampled from a man between 60 and 75 years old with acute or convalescent COVID-19. The J gene is TRBJ2-7, the V gene TRBV6-5, with 8 bases aligning to TRBD1. Here the CDR3 DNA reads TGTGCCAGCAGGGATCCCGGACAGGGTAACGAGCAGTACTTC. The encoded protein is CASRDPGQGNEQYF.